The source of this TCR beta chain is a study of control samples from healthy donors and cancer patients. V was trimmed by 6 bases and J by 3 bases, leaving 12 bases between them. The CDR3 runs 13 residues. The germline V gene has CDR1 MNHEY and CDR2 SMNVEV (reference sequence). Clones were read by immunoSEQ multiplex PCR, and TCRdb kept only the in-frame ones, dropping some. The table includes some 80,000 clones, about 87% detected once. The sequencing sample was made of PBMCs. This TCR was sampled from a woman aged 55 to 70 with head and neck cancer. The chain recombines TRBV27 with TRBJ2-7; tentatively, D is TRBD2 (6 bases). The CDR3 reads CASSSGTFYEQYF. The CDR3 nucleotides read TGTGCCAGCAGCTCCGGGACTTTCTACGAGCAGTACTTC.